This T cell receptor beta chain was identified during a study of blood T cell repertoires in COVID-19. Across the study: Material from acute and convalescent COVID-19 was sourced from the United States, Italy and Spain. T cells, B-cell-depleted T cells, or PBMCs supplied cDNA or gDNA.

The CDR3 covers 13 residues. Germline V gene sequence: CDR1 WSHSY, CDR2 SAAADI. V dropped 5 bases and J dropped 7 bases, with 9 bases sitting between them. Original processing methods: How many nucleated cells were present was estimated from reference gene primer amplification. Clones were read by immunoSEQ multiplex PCR, and TCRdb kept only the in-frame ones, dropping some. Clone size and V and J calls were adopted from that table, with D and trimming inferred from the DNA. The table includes approximately 84,000 clones, about three quarters detected once. The sample comprised peripheral blood. This chain connects TRBV10-2 to TRBJ1-6, with D unresolved. The source is a man aged 50 to 60 with active or convalescent COVID-19. The CDR3 sequence is CASSSRWNSPLHF. CDR3 in DNA: TGCGCCAGCAGTTCGCGTTGGAATTCACCCCTCCACTTT.